Sequencing of this TCR beta chain was carried out in a study of T cell responses to AZD1222 COVID-19 vaccine. At the level of the study: Second-dose intervals of approximately 4 or approximately 12 weeks were pooled. Broader study findings: Donors were largely white British and mainly female; clonal diversity was possibly underestimated.

TCRdb's copy holds only in-frame clones and misses some; the assay was immunoSEQ multiplex PCR. Seen here are about 130,000 clones, about nine tenths observed once, and the top ten hold 6.9%. Comments on this clone: The antigen is undetermined.

This sample comprised peripheral blood, obtained on day 0 of AZD1222 vaccination. This clonotype was sampled from an adult in good health.

The CDR3 nucleotides are TGTGCCAGCACCATGGGGGGCAGTAAGAACACTGAAGCTTTCTTT. Its protein is CASTMGGSKNTEAFF. V usage is TRBV28 and J usage is TRBJ1-1, with a tentative D call TRBD1 (6 bases). This CDR3 has 15 amino acids. Germline V gene lookup returns CDR1 MDHEN and CDR2 SYDVKM. V lost 7 bases to trimming and J lost 1 base, with 16 bases between them.